These 23 T cell receptor beta chains came from one sample sequenced in a study of T cells in Graves' hyperthyroidism and ophthalmopathy. Template material for amplifying TCR beta CDR3 regions consisted of RNA transcripts. Using the HTBI primer set, a first-round RT-PCR was run on the TCR CDR3. TCRdb ran MiXCR on the multiplex PCR reads and lists one entry per CDR3 protein. Here the sample spans about 380,000 distinct CDR3 sequences, about 14% being singletons. Sequenced sample: blood. These receptors all come from a woman aged 30 to 39 with Graves' ophthalmopathy.

In the case of this clonotype: A junction end diverges from the germline sequence, so it may reflect a read error. This rearrangement joins TRBV13 to TRBJ1-4, with D possibly TRBD1 on 5 matching bases. The CDR3 consists of 16 residues. Germline CDR1 is PRHDT and CDR2 is FYEKMQ (reference sequence). DNA for the CDR3: TGTGCCAGCAGCAGAACCAGGGCCGGGGGGAATGAAAAACTGTCTTTT. Its protein product is CASSRTRAGGNEKLSF. Full variable domain (outside the CDR3, taken from reference TRBV13 and TRBJ1-4): AAGVIQSPRHLIKEKRETATLKCYPIPRHDTVYWYQQGPGQDPQFLISFYEKMQSDKGSIPDRFSAQQFSDYHSELNMSSLELGDSALYFCASSRTRAGGNEKLSFGSGTQLSVL.

The table lists this clonotype with many counts. This CDR3 reads CASSRGTDRGGDYGYTF. In nucleotides, the CDR3 is TGCGCCAGCAGCCGAGGAACGGACAGGGGTGGGGACTATGGCTACACCTTC. The rearrangement uses TRBV4-1 and TRBJ1-2; the match to TRBD1 covers 9 bases. V shed 4 bases, J shed 3 bases, and the junction held 12 bases outside the gene matches. Germline V gene data show CDR1 as MGHRA and CDR2 as YSYEKL. CDR3 length: 17 amino acids.

This chain connects TRBV9 to TRBJ2-1; 10 positions match TRBD2. The ends lost 4 bases at V and 6 bases at J; junction bases unmatched: 7. Germline loops: CDR1 SGDLS, CDR2 YYNGEE. The CDR3 is 15 amino acids. CDR3 in DNA: TGTGCCAGCAGCCCGCGACTAGCGGGCATCAATGAGCAGTTCTTC. Translating it yields CASSPRLAGINEQFF.

There are many counts of this clonotype. This rearrangement joins TRBV20-1 to TRBJ2-7; tentatively, D is TRBD2 (6 bases). V was shortened by 6 bases and J by 0 bases, with 15 bases between the two germline ends. Germline V gene lookup returns CDR1 DFQATT and CDR2 SNEGSKA (reference sequence). CDR3 size: 14 residues. For the CDR3, the DNA is TGCAGTGCCCTGGGACTGGGGGACTCCTACGAGCAGTACTTC. It specifies CSALGLGDSYEQYF.

The chain recombines TRBV11-1 with TRBJ2-2; 13 bases fit TRBD2. Germline CDR1 and CDR2: SGHAT and FQDESV (reference sequence). Germline trimming cut 1 base from V and 4 bases from J; bases unmatched to any gene: 6. This CDR3 contains 18 residues. CDR3 amino acids: CASSLGLAGGELTGELFF. The CDR3 DNA sequence: TGTGCCAGCAGCTTAGGACTAGCGGGGGGCGAACTCACCGGGGAGCTGTTTTTT.

J is TRBJ1-2 and V is TRBV14, with D possibly matching TRBD1 (5 bases). The CDR3 is 16 amino acids. Germline CDR1 and CDR2: SGHDN and FVKESK. V gave up 4 bases and J gave up 4 bases, with 19 bases separating them. CDR3 loop: CASSPRGSRYGYGYTF. Here the CDR3 DNA reads TGTGCCAGCAGCCCGCGGGGCTCACGCTACGGCTATGGCTACACCTTC.

The V call is TRBV10-2, the J call TRBJ2-3; 9 nucleotides line up with TRBD1. CDR1 and CDR2 (germline): WSHSY, SAAADI. V was pared by 6 bases and J by 2 bases, with 6 bases of the junction left unmatched. This CDR3 is 15 amino acids long. The CDR3, as DNA: TGCGCCAGCAGCCTCGGACAGGGGATCACAGATACGCAGTATTTT. As protein: CASSLGQGITDTQYF.

The chain carries TRBV9 and TRBJ1-1; no clear D gene. The CDR3 totals 15 residues. V lost 0 bases and J lost 1, with 10 bases in between. CDR1 is SGDLS, CDR2 YYNGEE, per germline. The CDR3 DNA sequence: TGTGCCAGCAGCGTAGGAAGGGCAGGGAACACTGAAGCTTTCTTT. It specifies CASSVGRAGNTEAFF.

This clonotype was observed at least ten times. The gene calls are TRBV7-2 and TRBJ2-5; 9 bases agree with TRBD2. CDR1 and CDR2 from the germline V gene are SGHTA and FQGNSA. The CDR3 covers 16 residues. Losses at the gene ends were 4 bases for V and 0 bases for J; bases not matched to a gene: 6. The CDR3 nucleotides are TGTGCCAGCAGCTCTATAGCGGGGGAGGACCAAGAGACCCAGTACTTC. Its protein is CASSSIAGEDQETQYF.

This clonotype showed up many times. The gene calls are TRBV20-1 and TRBJ1-6; D is unresolved. Trimming took off 1 base at V and 0 bases at J, with 4 bases between the two ends. This CDR3 has 14 residues. Germline V gene data show CDR1 as DFQATT and CDR2 as SNEGSKA (reference sequence). CDR3 nucleotide sequence: TGCAGTGCTAGAGGACACTCCTATAATTCACCCCTCCACTTT. Translated: CSARGHSYNSPLHF.

This clonotype has only a few counts. A much larger clone lies a single base off, so this may be a read error. The chain links TRBV7-8 to TRBJ1-5; D is unclear. The CDR3 consists of 16 residues. Deletions cut 5 bases from V and 5 bases from J, with 19 bases between. CDR1 is SGHVS, CDR2 FQNEAQ, per germline. CDR3 sequence: CASSGERVLGYQPQHF. The CDR3 DNA reads TGTGCCAGCAGCGGAGAACGGGTTCTGGGCTATCAGCCCCAGCATTTT.

This clonotype was counted ten times or more. This chain uses TRBV2 with TRBJ2-6, with TRBD2 identical over 11 bases. Per germline, CDR1 SNHLY and CDR2 FYNNEI. Losses at the gene ends were 7 bases for V and 3 bases for J; bases not matched to a gene: 17. The CDR3 is made up of 20 amino acids. CDR3: CASTFPSGGSSLGGANVLTF. CDR3 DNA sequence: TGTGCCAGCACTTTCCCTAGCGGGGGGTCATCCCTAGGTGGGGCCAACGTCCTGACTTTC.

This clonotype was recorded at least ten times. This rearrangement joins TRBV28 to TRBJ1-4; D may be TRBD1 (5 bases). The CDR3 runs 15 residues. Trimming took off 5 bases at V and 1 base at J, with 11 bases between the two ends. CDR1 is MDHEN and CDR2 is SYDVKM in the germline V gene. CDR3 bases: TGTGCCAGCAGTGTCCAGGGTCTAACTAATGAAAAACTGTTTTTT. Translated, it gives CASSVQGLTNEKLFF. Looking up the rest from reference TRBV28 and TRBJ1-4 gives the full variable domain: DVKVTQSSRYLVKRTGEKVFLECVQDMDHENMFWYRQDPGLGLRLIYFSYDVKMKEKGDIPEGYSVSREKKERFSLILESASTNQTSMYLCASSVQGLTNEKLFFGSGTQLSVL.

This clonotype was seen many times. The chain recombines TRBV7-8 with TRBJ1-5; D might be TRBD1 (6 bases). The CDR3 contains 16 residues. V was shortened by 2 bases and J by 1 base, with 12 bases between the two germline ends. Germline-derived CDR1 and CDR2 are SGHVS and FQNEAQ. The DNA for the CDR3 is TGTGCCAGCAGCTTAAGGGGACACGAAAGCAATCAGCCCCAGCATTTT. Encoded protein: CASSLRGHESNQPQHF.

This chain uses TRBV3-1 with TRBJ1-4; D call uncertain. Trimming took 0 bases from V and 5 from J, leaving 10 bases between them. The CDR3 length is 15 residues. The germline V gene encodes CDR1 LGHDT and CDR2 YNNKEL (reference sequence). The DNA for the CDR3 is TGTGCCAGCAGCCAAGAAGGGCGATTCAATGAAAAACTGTTTTTT. Translated, it gives CASSQEGRFNEKLFF. The whole variable domain, remainder taken from reference TRBV3-1 and TRBJ1-4, is DTAVSQTPKYLVTQMGNDKSIKCEQNLGHDTMYWYKQDSKKFLKIMFSYNNKELIINETVPNRFSPKSPDKAHLNLHINSLELGDSAVYFCASSQEGRFNEKLFFGSGTQLSVL.

This clonotype was found a few times. The junction and the germline gene differ at one end; a read error may be behind it. DNA of the CDR3: TGTGCCTGGACCGGCAGGGGACGGGGGAACGCCGGGGAGCTGTTTTTT. This codes for CAWTGRGRGNAGELFF. This chain links TRBV30 with TRBJ2-2; tentatively, D is TRBD1 or TRBD2 (6 bases each). Germline CDR1 GTSNPN, CDR2 SVGIG (reference sequence). CDR3 size: 16 residues.

This clonotype came up many times. This chain connects TRBV18 to TRBJ1-3; 7 nucleotides line up with TRBD1. Germline-derived CDR1 and CDR2 are KGHSH and LQKENI. The CDR3 contains 16 residues. The V and J ends lost 4 bases and 0 bases, in that order; junction bases with no gene match: 6. The CDR3 region has the DNA TGTGCCAGCTCACGTGGAGGACAGGCCTCTGGAAACACCATATATTTT. This codes for CASSRGGQASGNTIYF.

This clonotype was seen ten or more times. The chain employs TRBV27 and TRBJ1-5, with TRBD1 identical over 9 bases. The V and J ends lost 10 bases and 2 bases, in that order; junction bases with no gene match: 18. The germline V gene has CDR1 MNHEY and CDR2 SMNVEV (reference sequence). The CDR3 sequence is 18 residues long. The CDR3 loop reads CAKVLSPGTGSGNQPQHF. DNA for the CDR3: TGTGCCAAGGTCCTCAGCCCCGGGACAGGGTCGGGCAATCAGCCCCAGCATTTT.

This clonotype was detected only a few times. The rearrangement links TRBV9 to TRBJ2-2; TRBD1 might be the D (5 bases). V was cut by 0 bases and J by 4 bases, with 10 bases left in between. This CDR3 is 15 amino acids long. Germline CDR1 SGDLS, CDR2 YYNGEE. The CDR3 reads CASSVELRGTGELFF. The CDR3 DNA sequence: TGTGCCAGCAGCGTAGAATTAAGGGGCACCGGGGAGCTGTTTTTT.

This chain connects TRBV12-3 or TRBV12-4 to TRBJ1-3, with a possible D match to TRBD1 (6 bases). The CDR3 spans 13 residues. Trimming shortened V by 7 bases and J by 7 bases, and 14 bases separated the two germline ends. In DNA form, the CDR3 reads TGTGCCAGCACTCTGGGGACACGGAACACCATATATTTT. Protein sequence: CASTLGTRNTIYF.

This clonotype was observed once. The chain recombines TRBV20-1 with TRBJ2-5, with 8 bases matching TRBD2. V shed 3 bases and J 4 bases; nucleotides not matched to a gene: 13. The length of the CDR3 is 16 residues. The V gene's germline CDR1 is DFQATT and CDR2 SNEGSKA (reference sequence). The CDR3 loop is CSASGFAGGAGETQYF. The CDR3 DNA is TGCAGTGCTAGCGGATTTGCGGGAGGCGCGGGAGAGACCCAGTACTTC.

There are many counts of this clonotype. The V and J genes are TRBV6-1 and TRBJ1-2; D unresolved. V lost 3 bases and J lost 4, with 18 bases in between. The CDR3 extends over 16 amino acids. Germline CDR1 reads MNHNS; CDR2 reads SASEGT. CDR3 bases: TGTGCCAGCAGTGAGCCAGTAGGGAGGCTGGGCTATGGCTACACCTTC. It yields the protein CASSEPVGRLGYGYTF.

Ten or more counts support this clonotype. V usage is TRBV12-3 or TRBV12-4 and J usage is TRBJ1-1, with D tentatively TRBD1 (5 bases). The CDR3 length is 14 residues. V dropped 0 bases and J dropped 6 bases, with 11 bases sitting between them. The DNA for the CDR3 is TGTGCCAGCAGTTTAGCGCAGGGAATCCCTGAAGCTTTCTTT. It yields the protein CASSLAQGIPEAFF.